This T cell receptor beta chain stems from a study of T-cell memory formation after mild COVID-19. Study information: TCR clusters were largely donor specific.

The CDR3 loop spans 15 amino acids. CDR1 is MGHRA and CDR2 is YSYEKL in the germline V gene. The V gene lost 4 bases and the J gene lost 4 bases, with 17 bases spanning the gap. Study-wide results and limits: CD4/CD8 balance held among clones contracting day 15 to 85, and later expanders leaned CD4+. Contracting CD8+ clones were enriched in EMRA, CD4+ mainly in CM and EM.

It was 5'RACE with constant-segment primers that produced the TCR alpha and TCR beta cDNA libraries, which carried sample barcodes and UMIs. TCRdb processed the 5' RACE reads anew with MiXCR; each CDR3 protein has one entry. The table lists about 350,000 distinct CDR3 sequences, about an eighth of them singletons. This clonotype was counted ten times or more. Its antigen is not known. Sequencing input: PBMCs or a T cell subset sorted from them (not recorded which). This clonotype was obtained from a man aged 18 to 35 who had mild COVID-19 (a few samples of this study predate the infection). Cell type and time point are not known. The rearrangement joins TRBV4-1 to TRBJ2-7; D tentatively fits TRBD1 or TRBD2 (6 bases each). The DNA for the CDR3 is TGCGCCAGCAGCCCCATCCGGGGGCTCAAGTACGAGCAGTACTTC. It is translated as CASSPIRGLKYEQYF.